Presented here are 27 T cell receptor beta chains from one specimen sequenced in a study of shared clonotypes between healthy human individuals. Method: immunoSEQ multiplex PCR; TCRdb's copy keeps in-frame clones and lacks some. The data show over 95,000 clones, roughly half seen once. Source material: PBMCs. The receptors derive from a woman in her thirties or forties in good health. Some clones in this sample may be carry-over from other donors' samples.

This clone turned up a few times. The chain uses TRBV28 and TRBJ1-5, with TRBD1 matching 7 bases. The J segment lost 3 bases and the V segment lost 4 bases, leaving 3 bases of the junction unmatched. The CDR3 totals 14 residues. The V gene's germline CDR1 is MDHEN and CDR2 SYDVKM. The CDR3 bases are TGTGCCAGCAGTTACAGGGGCTACAATCAGCCCCAGCATTTT. This translates into CASSYRGYNQPQHF.

This clone was detected ten times or more. The chain recombines TRBV5-1 with TRBJ1-5, with 12 bases aligning to TRBD1. CDR1 SGHRS and CDR2 YFSETQ come from the germline V gene. The CDR3 has 15 amino acids. Germline trimming cut 3 bases from V and 6 bases from J; bases unmatched to any gene: 4. For the CDR3, the DNA is TGCGCCAGCAGCTGGGGGACAGGGGGCGGTCAGCCCCAGCATTTT. Amino acid sequence: CASSWGTGGGQPQHF.

This clone appeared many times. This chain joins TRBV30 and TRBJ1-5; D not resolved. The CDR3 consists of 16 residues. V shed 2 bases and J shed 2 bases, with 16 bases lying between them. From germline, CDR1 is GTSNPN and CDR2 SVGIG (reference sequence). CDR3 in amino acids: CAWSKLKGPGNQPQHF. In nucleotides, the CDR3 is TGTGCCTGGAGTAAGCTTAAGGGCCCGGGCAATCAGCCCCAGCATTTT.

The sample holds one count of this clone. Germline and junction disagree at one end, which may indicate a read error. The chain uses TRBV5-8 and TRBJ2-3, with D perhaps TRBD1 or TRBD2 (5 bases each). The CDR3 has 13 amino acids. Germline CDR1 is SGHTS and CDR2 is YDEGEE. CDR3 coding DNA: TGTGCCAGTTCGGCAGGGAGCACAGATACGCGGTATTTT. Translating gives CASSAGSTDTRYF.

This clone was counted at least ten times. This rearrangement joins TRBV15 to TRBJ2-5, with D possibly being TRBD2 (5 bases). The CDR3 has 15 amino acids. CDR1 and CDR2 (germline): LNHNV, YYDKDF (reference sequence). Trimming removed 1 base from V and 0 bases from J, with 9 bases in between. The CDR3 DNA follows: TGTGCCACCAGCAGAGGGATCGGGGACCAAGAGACCCAGTACTTC. Translated, it gives CATSRGIGDQETQYF.

This clone was detected many times. This chain connects TRBV30 to TRBJ1-4; the D gene is possibly TRBD1 (5 bases). Between the trimmed V and J ends, which lost 2 bases and 15 bases, there was a span of 13 bases. The CDR3 totals 11 residues. CDR1 is GTSNPN and CDR2 is SVGIG in the germline V gene (reference sequence). The CDR3 sequence: CAWSQAGTVFF. CDR3 DNA sequence: TGTGCCTGGAGTCAAGCCGGGACCGTGTTTTTT.

The chain uses TRBV28 and TRBJ1-1, with D possibly TRBD1 on 5 matching bases. This CDR3 spans 12 amino acids. Trimming shortened V by 5 bases and J by 13 bases, and 17 bases separated the two germline ends. CDR1 MDHEN and CDR2 SYDVKM come from the germline V gene. CDR3: CASSRTSIIGFF. The CDR3 bases are TGTGCCAGCAGTCGGACATCCATTATAGGTTTCTTT. The full variable domain, in which reference TRBV28 and TRBJ1-1 provide the parts outside the CDR3, is DVKVTQSSRYLVKRTGEKVFLECVQDMDHENMFWYRQDPGLGLRLIYFSYDVKMKEKGDIPEGYSVSREKKERFSLILESASTNQTSMYLCASSRTSIIGFFGQGTRLTVV.

A word on this clone: One end of the junction does not line up with germline, which may come from a read error. The same CDR3 also results from other DNA sequences found in this sample. The rearrangement joins TRBV30 to TRBJ1-2; D is possibly TRBD1 (5 bases). Germline values: CDR1 GTSNPN, CDR2 SVGIG (reference sequence). This CDR3 is 16 amino acids long. CDR3 DNA sequence: TGTGCCTGGAAGGGGCGCCAGACGGGTACTAACTATGGTTACACCTTC. The encoded protein is CAWKGRQTGTNYGYTF.

At least ten counts were recorded for this clone. The chain couples TRBV27 to TRBJ2-7, with 7 nucleotides matching TRBD2. V trimming: 3 bases; J trimming: 2 bases; junction bases outside the gene matches: 4. Germline CDR1 and CDR2: MNHEY and SMNVEV (reference sequence). The CDR3 has 14 amino acids. CDR3 amino acids: CASSFQGGAYEQYF. The DNA of the CDR3 is TGTGCCAGCAGTTTCCAGGGAGGGGCCTACGAGCAGTACTTC.

This clone has a count of ten or more. The chain has TRBV5-4 and TRBJ2-5; 13 bases are shared with TRBD2. V lost 0 bases, J lost 5 bases, and 7 bases stayed unmatched. This CDR3 contains 17 residues. Germline loops: CDR1 SGHNT, CDR2 YYREEE (reference sequence). The CDR3 bases are TGTGCCAGCAGCTTGGGGACTAGCGGGGGAAGGCGGGAGACCCAGTACTTC. Translation: CASSLGTSGGRRETQYF.

Points on this clone: This may be a read error, as it is one base from a much larger clone. The rearrangement uses TRBV4-2 and TRBJ2-1; D is unclear. The germline V and J ends were trimmed by 0 bases and 7 bases, with 10 bases remaining between them. The germline CDR1 and CDR2 sequences are LGHNA and YNFKEQ. The length of the CDR3 is 14 residues. CDR3 in DNA: TGTGCCAGCAGCCAAGATGTTATCTGGAATGAGCAGTTCTTC. It specifies CASSQDVIWNEQFF.

This clone occurred many times. V usage is TRBV10-3 and J usage is TRBJ2-7; 7 nucleotides align to TRBD1. Germline trimming cut 7 bases from V and 0 bases from J; bases unmatched to any gene: 3. Germline V CDR1 and CDR2: ENHRY, SYGVKD. This CDR3 has 13 residues. The CDR3: CAIKGARSYEQYF. The CDR3 region has the DNA TGTGCCATCAAGGGGGCCCGCTCCTACGAGCAGTACTTC.

This clone was detected ten times or more. The chain couples TRBV7-2 to TRBJ2-4; the D is unclear. Germline CDR1 reads SGHTA; CDR2 reads FQGNSA. The V end was cut by 1 base, the J end by 11 bases, with 15 bases between. This CDR3 has 14 amino acids. The chain's CDR3 is CASSLGRSPQFQYF. CDR3 nucleotide sequence: TGTGCCAGCAGCTTAGGCCGATCCCCACAGTTTCAGTACTTC.

The chain carries TRBV9 and TRBJ2-3, with D perhaps TRBD2 (5 bases). V lost 0 bases and J 2 bases, leaving 16 bases between the germline ends. The germline V gene has CDR1 SGDLS and CDR2 YYNGEE. The CDR3 sequence is 17 residues long. The CDR3 region is CASSVASGYSNTDTQYF. The CDR3 coding sequence is TGTGCCAGCAGCGTAGCGAGCGGATACTCCAACACAGATACGCAGTATTTT.

The V call is TRBV29-1, the J call TRBJ2-3, with TRBD1 identical over 7 bases. V lost 5 bases, J lost 1 base, and 6 bases stayed unmatched. CDR1 and CDR2 (germline): SQVTM, ANQGSEA. The CDR3 consists of 14 residues. The CDR3 sequence is CSVRDSSGTDTQYF. CDR3 bases: TGCAGCGTTCGGGACAGTTCGGGCACAGATACGCAGTATTTT.

J is TRBJ2-1 and V is TRBV20-1, with unresolved D. The CDR3 consists of 11 residues. The germline V and J ends were trimmed by 6 bases and 7 bases, with 10 bases remaining between them. Per germline, CDR1 DFQATT and CDR2 SNEGSKA (reference sequence). The CDR3 reads CSAHWQNEQFF. In DNA, the CDR3 is TGCAGTGCCCACTGGCAGAATGAGCAGTTCTTC.

This clone has a single count. This rearrangement joins TRBV29-1 to TRBJ2-2, with TRBD1 matching 7 bases. The V gene end was trimmed by 6 bases and the J gene end by 0 bases; junction bases not matched to a gene: 4. Germline CDR1 SQVTM, CDR2 ANQGSEA. This CDR3 has 14 amino acids. The CDR3 coding sequence is TGCAGCGTGAAGGGGACAGCGAACACCGGGGAGCTGTTTTTT. The encoded protein is CSVKGTANTGELFF.

J is TRBJ2-7 and V is TRBV28; TRBD2 matches at 11 bases. The length of the CDR3 is 19 residues. The junction had 22 bases not matched to a gene; V was cut back by 8 bases and J by 4 bases. Germline V gene sequence: CDR1 MDHEN, CDR2 SYDVKM. CDR3 protein: CASVPGGASGRLRGYEQYF. CDR3 nucleotides: TGTGCCAGCGTACCGGGAGGAGCTAGCGGGAGGTTAAGGGGTTACGAGCAGTACTTC.

The genes are TRBV7-9 and TRBJ2-7; possibly TRBD1 or TRBD2 for D (5 bases each). V lost 5 bases and J 3 bases, leaving 17 bases between the germline ends. The CDR3 spans 15 residues. Germline loops: CDR1 SEHNR, CDR2 FQNEAQ (reference sequence). The chain's CDR3 is CASSTKTVEGYEQYF. For the CDR3, the DNA is TGTGCCAGCAGCACCAAGACAGTCGAGGGCTACGAGCAGTACTTC.

The rearrangement joins TRBV28 to TRBJ2-1; the D is unclear. Germline assignment: CDR1 MDHEN and CDR2 SYDVKM. This CDR3 contains 13 residues. The V end was cut by 2 bases, the J end by 6 bases, with 8 bases between. In DNA form, the CDR3 reads TGTGCCAGCAGTTTACTGTCAATCAATGAGCAGTTCTTC. Protein sequence: CASSLLSINEQFF.

This clone was recorded a few times. The chain is built from TRBV20-1 and TRBJ2-5, with D unresolved. V lost 7 bases to trimming and J lost 5 bases, with 5 bases between them. This CDR3 has 9 amino acids. Germline CDR1 and CDR2: DFQATT and SNEGSKA (reference sequence). CDR3 DNA sequence: TGCAGTGTAGGGGAGACCCAGTACTTC. Encoded protein: CSVGETQYF.

The J gene is TRBJ2-1, the V gene TRBV9; 7 bases line up with TRBD1. The CDR3 contains 16 residues. V dropped 4 bases and J dropped 3; count of bases not matched to a gene: 10. The germline gives CDR1 SGDLS, CDR2 YYNGEE. The CDR3 reads CASSFAPAGGYNEQFF. DNA of the CDR3: TGTGCCAGCAGCTTCGCCCCGGCAGGGGGCTACAATGAGCAGTTCTTC.

The chain has TRBV30 and TRBJ1-5, with 9 bases that match TRBD1. V shed 1 base and J 2 bases; nucleotides not matched to a gene: 0. Germline V gene data show CDR1 as GTSNPN and CDR2 as SVGIG (reference sequence). The CDR3 has 14 residues. CDR3 nucleotide sequence: TGTGCCTGGAGTGGGGACAGGGGCAATCAGCCCCAGCATTTT. Amino acids: CAWSGDRGNQPQHF.

This clone was seen only a few times. The V and J genes are TRBV7-6 and TRBJ2-5; 7 bases are a match to TRBD1. V dropped 3 bases and J dropped 5; count of bases not matched to a gene: 9. Germline CDR1 is SGHVS and CDR2 is FNYEAQ. This CDR3 region has 15 residues. Written as DNA, the CDR3 is TGTGCCAGCAGCTTGGTTAGGGGGCGGGTGGAGACCCAGTACTTC. The encoded protein is CASSLVRGRVETQYF.

This clone was seen ten or more times. The chain is built from TRBV6-4 and TRBJ1-2, with 8 positions matching TRBD1. The CDR3 is 14 amino acids. With 3 bases clipped from V and 4 bases from J, the junction kept 4 bases outside the gene matches. CDR1 and CDR2 from the germline V gene are MRHNA and SNTAGT. CDR3 DNA sequence: TGTGCCAGCAGTGAGGATGGACAGGGCTATGGCTACACCTTC. Protein sequence: CASSEDGQGYGYTF.

This clone showed up many times. The chain joins TRBV10-3 to TRBJ1-2; 7 bases agree with TRBD1. V shed 7 bases, J shed 2 bases, and the junction held 4 bases outside the gene matches. This CDR3 has 13 residues. Germline V gene sequence: CDR1 ENHRY, CDR2 SYGVKD. In nucleotides, the CDR3 is TGTGCCATCACCCTGGACAGGAACTATGGCTACACCTTC. This sequence encodes CAITLDRNYGYTF.

The rearrangement joins TRBV7-2 to TRBJ1-5, with D tentatively TRBD1 (6 bases). The germline CDR1 and CDR2 sequences are SGHTA and FQGNSA. This CDR3 contains 15 residues. V shed 5 bases and J shed 6 bases, with 17 bases lying between them. The CDR3 protein is CASSPGGGYGQPQHF. The CDR3 DNA follows: TGTGCCAGCAGCCCTGGGGGGGGCTATGGTCAGCCCCAGCATTTT.